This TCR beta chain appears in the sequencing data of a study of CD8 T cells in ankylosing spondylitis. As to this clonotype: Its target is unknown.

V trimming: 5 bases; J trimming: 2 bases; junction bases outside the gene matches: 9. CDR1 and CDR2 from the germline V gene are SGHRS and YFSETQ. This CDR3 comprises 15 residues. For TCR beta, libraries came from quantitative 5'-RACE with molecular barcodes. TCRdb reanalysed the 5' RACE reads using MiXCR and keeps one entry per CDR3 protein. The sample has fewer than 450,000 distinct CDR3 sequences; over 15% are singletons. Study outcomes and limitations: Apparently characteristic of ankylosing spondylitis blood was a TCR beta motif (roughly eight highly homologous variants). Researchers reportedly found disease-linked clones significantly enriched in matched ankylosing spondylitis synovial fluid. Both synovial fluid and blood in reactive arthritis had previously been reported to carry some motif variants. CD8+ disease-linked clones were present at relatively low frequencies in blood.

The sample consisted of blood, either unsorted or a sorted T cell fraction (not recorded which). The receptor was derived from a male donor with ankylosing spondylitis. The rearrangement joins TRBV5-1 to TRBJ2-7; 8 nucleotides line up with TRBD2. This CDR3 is CASSAGAGAPYEQYF. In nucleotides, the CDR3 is TGCGCCAGCAGTGCGGGAGCGGGAGCCCCCTACGAGCAGTACTTC.